Shown below are 10 T cell receptor beta chains from a single sample sequenced in a study of T-cell memory formation after mild COVID-19. TCRdb reanalysed the 5' RACE reads using MiXCR and keeps one entry per CDR3 protein. Seen here are 150,000 to 200,000 distinct CDR3 sequences, around a third observed once, and the top ten hold around 11%. Sequencing was performed on PBMCs or a T cell subset sorted from them (not recorded which). Receptor source: an adult woman who had mild COVID-19 (a few samples of this study predate the infection). Cell type and time point are not known.

V and J are TRBV7-2 and TRBJ2-2; perhaps D is TRBD1 or TRBD2 (5 bases each). The germline CDR1 and CDR2 sequences are SGHTA and FQGNSA. Trimming took off 1 base at V and 4 bases at J, with 10 bases between the two ends. This CDR3 has 15 residues. The CDR3 loop reads CASSLGGKSTGELFF. Here the CDR3 DNA reads TGTGCCAGCAGCTTAGGGGGGAAGAGCACCGGGGAGCTGTTTTTT.

This clonotype was counted ten times or more. The gene calls are TRBV6-6 and TRBJ2-1, with TRBD2 matching 7 bases. The CDR3 runs 15 residues. Germline trimming cut 5 bases from V and 6 bases from J; bases unmatched to any gene: 10. Germline assignment: CDR1 MNHNY and CDR2 SVGAGI (reference sequence). The CDR3 region has the DNA TGTGCCAGCAGTCTCCAAGCGGGACGACTCAATGAGCAGTTCTTC. Translated, it gives CASSLQAGRLNEQFF.

The chain recombines TRBV5-1 with TRBJ2-1; no clear D gene. The CDR3 totals 14 residues. Between the trimmed V and J ends, which lost 0 bases and 6 bases, there was a span of 10 bases. CDR1 and CDR2 from the germline V gene are SGHRS and YFSETQ. CDR3 region: CASSLDTVTNEQFF. In DNA form, the CDR3 reads TGCGCCAGCAGCTTGGATACCGTCACCAATGAGCAGTTCTTC. The full variable domain, in which reference TRBV5-1 and TRBJ2-1 provide the parts outside the CDR3, is KAGVTQTPRYLIKTRGQQVTLSCSPISGHRSVSWYQQTPGQGLQFLFEYFSETQRNKGNFPGRFSGRQFSNSRSEMNVSTLELGDSALYLCASSLDTVTNEQFFGPGTRLTVL.

The rearrangement links TRBV29-1 to TRBJ1-4; TRBD1 matches at 12 bases. The germline V gene encodes CDR1 SQVTM and CDR2 ANQGSEA. The CDR3 runs 14 residues. The junction had 2 bases not matched to a gene; V was cut back by 4 bases and J by 5 bases. The DNA for the CDR3 is TGCAGCGTTGGAGGGACAGGGGGCAATGAAAAACTGTTTTTT. Protein sequence: CSVGGTGGNEKLFF.

The sample holds a few counts of this clonotype. The chain couples TRBV6-1 to TRBJ2-7; the match to TRBD1 covers 9 bases. The CDR3 consists of 16 residues. CDR1 and CDR2 from the germline V gene are MNHNS and SASEGT. The trim removed 7 bases at V and 2 bases at J, leaving 12 bases unmatched. CDR3 DNA: TGTGCCAGCATCCTCCACGTGGGACAGGGTCCCTACGAGCAGTACTTC. This codes for CASILHVGQGPYEQYF.

The chain uses TRBV15 and TRBJ1-1; D is undetermined. The V end lost 5 bases, the J end lost 4 bases, and 8 bases lay between the germline ends. In germline, CDR1 is LNHNV, CDR2 YYDKDF (reference sequence). The CDR3 loop spans 12 amino acids. For the CDR3, the DNA is TGTGCCACCAGCCTTGAGGGCACTGAAGCTTTCTTT. Its protein is CATSLEGTEAFF.

J is TRBJ1-1 and V is TRBV12-3 or TRBV12-4; D gene unclear. The ends were cut back, 6 bases at V and 8 bases at J, with 13 bases in the middle. The CDR3 loop spans 12 amino acids. The chain's CDR3 is CASSLTGPEAFF. DNA of the CDR3: TGTGCCAGCAGCTTAACCGGCCCCGAAGCTTTCTTT.

This clonotype was seen a few times. The chain links TRBV7-9 to TRBJ2-4; 8 positions agree with TRBD2. With V trimmed by 6 bases and J by 1 base, 8 bases remained unmatched. The CDR3 extends over 16 amino acids. Per the germline V gene, CDR1 is SEHNR and CDR2 is FQNEAQ (reference sequence). The CDR3 reads CASRLSGAEAKNIQYF. The CDR3 bases are TGTGCCAGCAGACTTAGCGGGGCGGAGGCCAAAAACATTCAGTACTTC.

This clonotype occurred a few times. The rearrangement joins TRBV5-1 to TRBJ2-1; D remains unclear. The germline CDR1 and CDR2 sequences are SGHRS and YFSETQ. The CDR3 totals 16 residues. Trimming removed 0 bases at V and 6 bases at J, with 16 bases between. The CDR3 sequence: CASSLDPYLGGNEQFF. CDR3 nucleotide sequence: TGCGCCAGCAGCTTGGATCCGTATCTGGGTGGCAATGAGCAGTTCTTC.

This clonotype was found a few times. The V and J genes are TRBV12-3 or TRBV12-4 and TRBJ1-6; possible D gene TRBD1, 6 bases. The V end lost 10 bases, the J end lost 0 bases, and 13 bases lay between the germline ends. The CDR3 consists of 15 residues. The CDR3 nucleotides are TGTGCCACCCAAACAGGGCTCTCCTATAATTCACCCCTCCACTTT. Amino acid sequence: CATQTGLSYNSPLHF.